This T cell receptor beta chain was recovered during a study of cytomegalovirus exposure and HLA in healthy donors. Deletions cut 2 bases from V and 3 bases from J, with 10 bases between. Germline assignment: CDR1 MDHEN and CDR2 SYDVKM. The CDR3 consists of 14 residues. In the case of this clone: Its antigen is undetermined.

With 60 Vbeta and 13 Jbeta primers, the PCR was carried out. Using immunoSEQ multiplex PCR, the repertoire was profiled, and TCRdb retains in-frame clones only, with some absent. The sample spans 65,000 to 90,000 clones; the ten largest clones claim under 3%. Study observations and caveats: Some segments of the V type, notably TRBV6-2 and TRBV6-3, were excluded as indistinguishable. The study carried out a later analysis of TCR beta sequences. It associated about 15,000 of them with specific HLA alleles at a false discovery rate of 0.05. A previous analysis found most TCR beta V segments productive roughly 87% or roughly 30% of the time.

Though nominally healthy at sampling, donors likely had unrecorded immune exposures. V usage is TRBV28 and J usage is TRBJ2-5; perhaps TRBD2 as D (5 bases). The sample was PBMCs. The receptor was derived from a man in his forties or fifties in good health and CMV-seronegative. The CDR3 reads CASSLRGIKETQYF. CDR3 DNA sequence: TGTGCCAGCAGTTTACGGGGAATAAAAGAGACCCAGTACTTC.